This record concerns one T cell receptor beta chain sequence. Its target antigen remains unknown. Base qualities were left out, and no much larger clone turns up one base away. The donors came from RACIN, which was a single-arm phase I dose-escalation trial that paired nivolumab and ipilimumab with aspirin, low-dose cyclophosphamide and low-dose radiotherapy. Patients were eligible if they had advanced solid tumors that were TIL-negative. The data are from a study of low-dose radiotherapy and immunotherapy resistance in tumors (dated by TCRdb to between 2022 and 2023). Turning to the overall study: Patients in Cohort 1 were given 0.5 Gy per fraction every 2 weeks, and the prescribed total PTV dose was 6.5 Gy. Patients in Cohort 2 were given 1 Gy per fraction every two weeks, for a total of 13 Gy across 26 weeks. Nivolumab and ipilimumab were both given intravenously, with nivolumab at a 240 mg flat dose every two weeks and ipilimumab at 1 mg/kg every six weeks. Cyclophosphamide 200 mg/m2 was given intravenously every two weeks, one day before each radiation and immunotherapy administration. Starting on cycle 1 day 1, patients took 300 mg of aspirin by mouth once daily for four cycles. The trial did not randomize participants into treatment groups. Eight patients were included in the translational analysis: three from the first dose cohort and the first five from the second dose cohort.

To make first-strand cDNA, Superscript III was used along with a set of TRAV- and TRBV-specific primers so that both the TCRalpha and TCRbeta chains were covered. TCRs were amplified with Phusion for 20 PCR cycles, with a constant-region primer paired with the adapter attached to the V primers. The isolated mRNA was amplified using the MessageAmp II aRNA Amplification Kit, with in vitro transcription performed for 16 hours at 37 degrees C. mRNA for TCR sequencing was isolated with the Dynabeads mRNA DIRECT Purification Kit. Indexed Illumina adapters were added in a second approximately 26-cycle Phusion PCR, and the resulting products were purified with AMPure XP beads. The original pipeline was this. Custom Perl scripts were used to pool TCR sequences that encoded the same protein, to remove out-of-frame sequences, and to calculate the abundance of each clonotype. The analysis excluded TCR sequences that were supported by just one read. Shannon entropy, Gini index, clonality, richness, and the frequency of TCRs shared between repertoires were included as repertoire metrics. Using fastp at Q25 and MiXCR, TCRdb reprocessed the public reads and kept productive beta chains. When rows share a CDR3 protein, they turn into one entry using the most common DNA and genes. The V and J calls follow TCRdb's processing rather than the paper's. The sample table lists about 10,000 distinct CDR3 sequences, less than 75% of them with a count of one. Jointly, the top ten make up over 9.5% of the sample.

The CDR3 numbers 13 residues from cysteine through phenylalanine. Of the read, only the CDR3 DNA is kept; its 39 bases are in frame from base 1. V loses 5 bases, J loses 11 bases, and the germline ends lie 16 bases apart. From the germline V gene, CDR1 is MDHEN and CDR2 is SYDVKM. Rearrangement joined TRBV28 to TRBJ1-5, with no confident D gene call. This sequence was found in a human donor with advanced metastatic prostate, ovarian, gallbladder or colorectal cancer (not recorded which). This table probably holds off-target reads from a library built for another chain. The DNA sequence is as follows: TGTGCCAGCAGTCTGACTGGATTAGGAGCCCAGCATTTT. It is translated as CASSLTGLGAQHF.